The sequence of this TCR beta chain was determined in a study of beta chain features in type 1 diabetes. Sampling consisted of one heparinised blood draw per donor, averaging around 100 mL. Researchers reported sorting CD4+ naive, central memory, regulatory and stem cell-like memory cells via CD45RO/CCR7/CD25/CD127/CD95/CD27. Study-wide results and limits: Equally in patients and controls, shorter templates might have been favored by PCR. Highly expressing activated T cells could be over-counted with a cDNA template. Shorter TCRB CDR3s, moderately but significantly so, were found in Type 1 diabetes patients in all four CD4+ subsets.

A remark on this clone: Its cognate antigen is unknown.

Of the isolated RNA, all was reverse transcribed, and so the sequenced material was expressed TCRB transcripts. Measured with immunoSEQ multiplex PCR; TCRdb has only the in-frame clones, and not every one. The sample includes 300,000 to 450,000 clones, around 12% of them seen just once. Germline V gene sequence: CDR1 LGHNA, CDR2 YSLEER. Germline trimming cut 0 bases from V and 4 bases from J; bases unmatched to any gene: 5. There are 16 residues in the CDR3. The source of this sequence is a woman between 18 and 29 years old with type 1 diabetes. The sample was naive CD4+ T cells from blood. V usage is TRBV4-3 and J usage is TRBJ2-3; TRBD1 matches at 9 bases. The DNA for the CDR3 is TGCGCCAGCAGCCAAGAGAACACAGGGGGCGCAGATACGCAGTATTTT. Amino acids: CASSQENTGGADTQYF.